The sequence of this T cell receptor beta chain was determined in a study of blood T cell repertoires in COVID-19 (dated by TCRdb to about 2020). Study-level background: Samples covering the acute and convalescent phases of COVID-19 were provided by collaborators in the United States, Italy and Spain. The material from the prospective study consisted of cDNA or gDNA derived from T cells, B-cell-depleted T cells, or PBMCs. The dataset comprised deeply sampled blood TCRbeta repertoires from subjects exposed to, actively infected with, or recovered from COVID-19. The repertoires were released in a freely available public database meant as a resource for research on the immune response to SARS-CoV-2. The samples were drawn from the first 160 participants of the ongoing ImmuneRACE study and from 1,254 subjects provided by 6 global collaborators. A de-identified subject ID, COVID-19 status, age in years and sex were almost always included in the sample metadata. Where available, HLA class I and class II types were taken from metadata supplied by the sample provider and were not determined by assay-based typing. What the work shows at the level of the full study, not this receptor alone: Clinical and demographic metadata were provided uncurated, with the amount varying by source and participant.

The collaborating institutions used their own protocols to collect whole blood in K2EDTA tubes. For TCRbeta analysis, collaborators shipped samples as frozen whole blood, isolated PBMCs, or DNA extracted from either of those sample types. Of note for this clone: The antigen it recognizes is unknown. The sample holds no much larger clone one base away, and base qualities are not on file.

TCRbeta CDR3 regions were amplified from genomic DNA using the immunoSEQ Assay, a bias-controlled multiplex PCR. Concerning the study's data processing: The number of nucleated cells in each sample was estimated by amplification of reference gene primers within the assay. To quantify the absolute abundance of each unique TCRbeta CDR3 rearrangement, sequence reads were collapsed and filtered. For each sample, productive Simpson clonality was calculated as the square root of Simpson's diversity index across productive rearrangements. The source is immuneACCESS, and TCRdb retained only in-frame sequences with V and J called. Part of the clones is not carried over; for the studies checked, unresolved V genes explain less than half of this, and the remainder is unexplained. V, J and clone size derive from that table, while D and trimming were established from the DNA sequence. The sample has some 70,000 clones on record, approximately 80% of them singletons. 9.8% of the sample comes from the top ten.

The CDR3 has 16 amino acids, counting the end cysteine and phenylalanine. Of the read, only the CDR3 DNA is kept; its 48 bases are in frame from base 1. Trimming takes 4 bases from V and 4 bases from J, and the germline ends sit 17 bases apart. In the germline V gene (reference sequence), CDR1 corresponds to MNHEY and CDR2 to SMNVEV. Recombination linked TRBV27 to TRBJ1-5, with no D gene named confidently. The material sequenced was peripheral blood. The sequence came from a woman in her 50s with acute or convalescent COVID-19. The CDR3 reads as follows: CASSWARIFWNQPQHF. The sequence in DNA is TGTGCCAGCAGTTGGGCCAGAATTTTCTGGAATCAGCCCCAGCATTTT.